The 6 T cell receptor beta chains below come from one sample, sequenced in a study of blood T cells in healthy people across ages. Together with a sample-barcoded 5' primer, a J-beta primer mix was included in a second PCR lasting about 7 to 12 cycles. TCRdb analysed the 5' RACE reads with MiXCR anew, one entry per CDR3 protein. The sample shows under 800,000 distinct CDR3 sequences, roughly 44% of them seen only once. Sample: blood. The receptor set was obtained from a woman aged 60 to 75 in good health.

This chain links TRBV5-4 with TRBJ2-3, with 13 bases matching TRBD2. The CDR3 is 16 residues long. Germline V gene lookup returns CDR1 SGHNT and CDR2 YYREEE (reference sequence). The junction had 10 bases not matched to a gene; V was cut back by 7 bases and J by 5 bases. This CDR3 reads CASGLAGVPFGDTQYF. The CDR3, as DNA: TGTGCCAGCGGACTAGCGGGAGTTCCTTTCGGAGATACGCAGTATTTT.

The sample holds a few counts of this clonotype. V is TRBV7-2 and J is TRBJ2-5; tentative D call: TRBD2 (6 bases). The V end was cut by 2 bases, the J end by 3 bases, with 13 bases between. This CDR3 region has 15 residues. Looked up from germline, CDR1 is SGHTA and CDR2 is FQGNSA. CDR3 protein: CASSLKLGGKETQYF. Here the CDR3 DNA reads TGTGCCAGCAGCTTAAAGCTAGGAGGGAAAGAGACCCAGTACTTC. The complete variable domain, with remaining parts taken from reference TRBV7-2 and TRBJ2-5, reads GAGVSQSPSNKVTEKGKDVELRCDPISGHTALYWYRQSLGQGLEFLIYFQGNSAPDKSGLPSDRFSAERTGGSVSTLTIQRTQQEDSAVYLCASSLKLGGKETQYFGPGTRLLVL.

V and J are TRBV11-1 and TRBJ2-5; D is possibly TRBD1 (6 bases). Germline V lookup: CDR1 SGHAT, CDR2 FQDESV (reference sequence). The CDR3 has 16 amino acids. V was clipped by 5 bases and J by 5 bases, with 21 bases between them. The CDR3: CASSPRQALFGETQYF. In DNA, the CDR3 is TGTGCCAGCAGCCCTCGACAGGCTTTGTTCGGTGAGACCCAGTACTTC.

The chain is built from TRBV10-3 and TRBJ2-1; tentative D call: TRBD1 (6 bases). The CDR3 sequence is 13 residues long. Germline V gene sequence: CDR1 ENHRY, CDR2 SYGVKD. The germline V and J ends were trimmed by 6 bases and 6 bases, with 12 bases remaining between them. CDR3 in DNA: TGTGCCATCAGAGGGGACAAGGGCAATGAGCAGTTCTTC. Encoded protein: CAIRGDKGNEQFF.

This chain joins TRBV28 and TRBJ2-7; no reliable D call. Germline values: CDR1 MDHEN, CDR2 SYDVKM. This CDR3 comprises 15 residues. V lost 2 bases to trimming and J lost 6 bases, with 17 bases between them. CDR3 coding DNA: TGTGCCAGCAGTTTAAAGCGTATGGGGTGGCTCGAGCAGTACTTC. Its translation is CASSLKRMGWLEQYF.

This clonotype was found a few times. The J gene is TRBJ2-1, the V gene TRBV25-1; D unresolved. V lost 4 bases and J lost 8, with 12 bases in between. CDR3 length: 13 amino acids. The V gene's germline CDR1 is MGHDK and CDR2 SYGVNS. The CDR3 loop reads CASSVTNPDEQFF. In DNA form, the CDR3 reads TGTGCCAGCAGTGTAACCAATCCGGATGAGCAGTTCTTC. The complete variable domain, with remaining parts taken from reference TRBV25-1 and TRBJ2-1, reads EADIYQTPRYLVIGTGKKITLECSQTMGHDKMYWYQQDPGMELHLIHYSYGVNSTEKGDLSSESTVSRIRTEHFPLTLESARPSHTSQYLCASSVTNPDEQFFGPGTRLTVL.